This T cell receptor beta chain was captured in a study of blood T cell repertoires in COVID-19. Overall study: PBMCs, B-cell-depleted T cells, or T cells were the source of the cDNA or gDNA that made up the material.

While infection was still active, Seattle patients were enrolled and then followed longitudinally. Sequenced by immunoSEQ multiplex PCR; TCRdb stores in-frame clones only, minus some. Of around 100,000 clones in the sample, roughly 90% were seen once. The CDR3 length is 15 residues. CDR1 and CDR2 from the germline V gene are KGHSH and LQKENI. The junction had 7 bases not matched to a gene; V was cut back by 1 base and J by 5 bases. The sequenced sample was peripheral blood. This rearrangement joins TRBV18 to TRBJ1-2; 7 bases are a match to TRBD1. The sequence came from a man in his fifties with COVID-19, enrolled during active disease. This CDR3 is CASSPLLDRVYGYTF. DNA of the CDR3: TGTGCCAGCTCACCACTTTTAGACAGGGTTTATGGCTACACCTTC.